Described below is a single T cell receptor (beta chain) sequence and its context. No antigen is known for it. Germline CDR1 SEHNR, CDR2 FQNEAQ (reference sequence). CDR3 size: 15 residues. V lost 6 bases and J lost 6; bases outside the gene matches: 13. Reverse transcription of about 0.5 to 1 ug RNA was carried out with random hexamers. Amplification of the TCR beta CDR3 was carried out by immunoSEQ multiplex PCR, which spanned a total of 54 Vbeta and 13 Jbeta segments. MiXCR, applied by TCRdb to the immunoSEQ multiplex PCR reads, yields one record per CDR3 protein. The sample has 250,000 to 300,000 distinct CDR3 sequences, around nine tenths seen once; the top ten hold 0.18%. Blood CD8+ and CD4+ T cells underwent high-throughput TCR beta sequencing. This entry belongs to a study of CD8 T cells in Susac syndrome. General study results and limits: The study acknowledged a relatively small number of individuals in its TCR sequencing and HLA analysis.

The V and J genes are TRBV7-9 and TRBJ2-7; TRBD2 matches 8 bases. The receptor's source is a human donor with multiple sclerosis. Sequenced sample: CD8+ T cells from PBMCs. The CDR3 DNA reads TGTGCCAGCAGTCCTGGACTAGCCCCGCTCGTCGAGCAGTACTTC. This translates into CASSPGLAPLVEQYF. Drawing the rest from reference TRBV7-9 and TRBJ2-7, the complete variable domain is DTGVSQNPRHKITKRGQNVTFRCDPISEHNRLYWYRQTLGQGPEFLTYFQNEAQLEKSRLLSDRFSAERPKGSFSTLEIQRTEQGDSAMYLCASSPGLAPLVEQYFGPGTRLTVT.